The clone carrying this TCR beta chain was counted a few times. Its antigen is currently unknown. For TCR beta, libraries came from quantitative 5'-RACE with molecular barcodes. TCRdb reprocessed the 5' RACE reads with MiXCR, giving one entry per CDR3 protein. The sample lists some 250,000 distinct CDR3 sequences; 24% were seen once. These data come from a study of CD8 T cells in ankylosing spondylitis. Study-wide points: It was reported that disease-linked clones were significantly enriched in matched ankylosing spondylitis synovial fluid. Those disease-linked clones were CD8+; they were also relatively rare in peripheral blood.

The CDR3 totals 16 residues. CDR1 and CDR2 from the germline V gene are DFQATT and SNEGSKA (reference sequence). V was shortened by 0 bases and J by 1 base, with 12 bases between the two germline ends. The chain carries TRBV20-1 and TRBJ1-4; tentatively, D is TRBD1 (6 bases). Input material: blood, either unsorted or a sorted T cell fraction (not recorded which). The TCR comes from a male donor with ankylosing spondylitis or in good health (not recorded which). CDR3 DNA sequence: TGCAGTGCTAGAGATCTGAGGGGGGTAACTAATGAAAAACTGTTTTTT. It translates to CSARDLRGVTNEKLFF.